This entry concerns a single T cell receptor beta chain. With random hexamers, roughly 0.45 to 1 ug RNA was reverse transcribed. TCR beta CDR3 was amplified by immunoSEQ covering 54 Vbeta and 13 Jbeta. TCRdb re-derived calls from the immunoSEQ multiplex PCR reads in MiXCR, one entry per CDR3 protein. The sample consists of some 170,000 distinct CDR3 sequences, roughly 94% of them appearing once. The data were obtained in a study of CD8 T cells in Susac syndrome. TEMRA cells were FACS-enriched and CD8+ and CD4+ T cells negatively isolated. Germline CDR1 is SQVTM and CDR2 is ANQGSEA. The CDR3 runs to 12 residues. V shed 4 bases and J shed 4 bases, with 10 bases lying between them.

What was sequenced was CD4+ T cells from PBMCs. The rearrangement uses TRBV29-1 and TRBJ1-2; D not certain. This receptor was obtained from a human donor with multiple sclerosis. The CDR3 bases are TGCAGCGTTGGAGAGGACCTCTATGGCTACACCTTC. It translates to CSVGEDLYGYTF.